The subject of this entry is one T cell receptor (beta chain). This sample is drawn from a study of blood T cells in healthy people across ages. The use of a sample-barcoded 5' primer and a J-beta primer mix characterized a second PCR of 7 to 11 cycles. Using its own MiXCR run on the 5' RACE reads, TCRdb lists one record per CDR3 protein. The data contain about 1 million distinct CDR3 sequences, under 55% of them singletons. V trimming: 0 bases; J trimming: 7 bases; junction bases outside the gene matches: 0. CDR3 size: 13 residues. Germline V lookup: CDR1 MNHEY, CDR2 SVGAGI. Input material: blood. The sequence was obtained from a woman aged 60-70 years in good health. The V call is TRBV6-5, the J call TRBJ2-4, with 7 bases aligning to TRBD1. CDR3 region: CASSYSDRNIQYF. The CDR3, as DNA: TGTGCCAGCAGTTACTCGGACAGGAACATTCAGTACTTC.